The subject of this entry is one T cell receptor (beta chain). The antigen remains unidentified. The sample is drawn from a study of TIL therapy for anti-PD-1-resistant metastatic lung cancer. Whole-study context: Most patients had lung adenocarcinoma. General study results and limits: The cohort had more treatment-naive, never-smoker and oncogene-addicted patients than typical. The baseline peripheral repertoire was partially replaced by infused TIL clonotypes that later decayed.

This was the immunoSEQ v3 assay. Each library reached roughly 2 million read pairs, or 5-6 million at deep level. Profiling relied on immunoSEQ multiplex PCR, and the TCRdb table lists in-frame clones only, not all of them. The sample lists just over 45,000 clones; less than 80% were seen once. Time point noted: pre-treatment sample, taken before nivolumab and TIL therapy. V lost 3 bases to trimming and J lost 3 bases, with 14 bases between them. This CDR3 has 15 amino acids. The germline V gene has CDR1 SGHTA and CDR2 FQGNSA. This receptor was identified in a man aged 65 to 85 with non-small cell lung cancer. The source material was blood, sampled at baseline. The chain employs TRBV7-2 and TRBJ1-1; tentative D call: TRBD1 (5 bases). The CDR3 DNA is TGTGCCAGCAGCTTCAGGGCGCTTTCGCACACTGAAGCTTTCTTT. It codes for CASSFRALSHTEAFF.